Each of the 12 T cell receptor beta chains below was sequenced from the same sample in a study of blood T cell repertoires in COVID-19. The repertoire was sequenced with immunoSEQ multiplex PCR; TCRdb's copy has only in-frame clones and lacks some. The profile shows just under 65,000 clones, around 80% of them singletons. The sequencing sample was made of peripheral blood. These receptors all come from a man aged 60-69 years with COVID-19, enrolled during active disease.

This rearrangement joins TRBV28 to TRBJ1-2; no clear D gene. The CDR3 is 12 residues long. Trimming removed 5 bases at V and 4 bases at J, with 8 bases between. From germline, CDR1 is MDHEN and CDR2 SYDVKM. Written as DNA, the CDR3 is TGTGCCAGCAGTCCTCCAGGCTATGGCTACACCTTC. Protein: CASSPPGYGYTF.

The V gene is TRBV29-1, the J gene TRBJ2-7, with 9 bases lining up with TRBD2. V trimming: 7 bases; J trimming: 3 bases; junction bases outside the gene matches: 7. CDR1 is SQVTM and CDR2 is ANQGSEA in the germline V gene. The CDR3 has 13 amino acids. CDR3 sequence: CSAIAGDHYEQYF. CDR3 nucleotides: TGCAGCGCTATAGCGGGGGATCACTACGAGCAGTACTTC.

Only one count was recorded for this clone. The sample contains more than one DNA sequence encoding this CDR3. The V and J genes are TRBV11-2 and TRBJ2-6; possibly TRBD2 for D (6 bases). CDR1 and CDR2 (germline): SGHAT, FQNNGV. The V end lost 1 base, the J end lost 4 bases, and 14 bases lay between the germline ends. The CDR3 loop spans 17 amino acids. The CDR3 loop is CASSLGGGRLGANVLTF. DNA for the CDR3: TGTGCCAGCAGCTTAGGGGGAGGTCGCTTGGGGGCCAACGTCCTGACTTTC.

This clone appeared a few times. The V gene is TRBV4-1, the J gene TRBJ2-3; 10 bases match TRBD2. CDR3 length equals 17 residues. With 2 bases clipped from V and 5 bases from J, the junction kept 10 bases outside the gene matches. The V gene's germline CDR1 is MGHRA and CDR2 YSYEKL. CDR3 DNA sequence: TGCGCCAGCAGCCAACCCTTTCAAGCGGGAGGGGTAGATACGCAGTATTTT. It yields the protein CASSQPFQAGGVDTQYF.

Only one count was recorded for this clone. The chain employs TRBV27 and TRBJ2-5; 12 nucleotides line up with TRBD1. The J segment lost 5 bases and the V segment lost 5 bases, leaving 9 bases of the junction unmatched. There are 16 residues in the CDR3. Germline lookup yields CDR1 MNHEY and CDR2 SMNVEV (reference sequence). CDR3 loop: CASSATGQGALETQYF. CDR3 DNA sequence: TGTGCCAGCAGTGCCACGGGACAGGGGGCTCTCGAGACCCAGTACTTC.

The genes are TRBV5-4 and TRBJ1-2; tentative D call: TRBD1 (6 bases). Trimming removed 4 bases at V and 13 bases at J, with 17 bases between. CDR1 is SGHNT and CDR2 is YYREEE in the germline V gene (reference sequence). The CDR3 sequence is 12 residues long. The CDR3 region is CASSRYQGPCTF. The CDR3 DNA is TGTGCCAGCAGCCGTTACCAGGGGCCCTGCACCTTC.

Only one count was recorded for this clone. This sequence joins TRBV3-1 (or the pseudogene TRBV3-2) and TRBJ2-3, with 7 bases that match TRBD2. J lost 4 bases, V lost 3 bases, and 10 bases had no gene match. The CDR3 loop spans 16 amino acids. The germline V gene has CDR1 LGHDT and CDR2 YNNKEL (reference sequence). The DNA for the CDR3 is TGTGCCAGCAGCCACACGCCCGTGGGGGGGGCAGATACGCAGTATTTT. This codes for CASSHTPVGGADTQYF.

The gene calls are TRBV5-6 and TRBJ1-5; 11 positions agree with TRBD1. V dropped 4 bases and J dropped 2; count of bases not matched to a gene: 8. The CDR3 is 17 residues long. Germline loops: CDR1 SGHDT, CDR2 YYEEEE. This chain's CDR3 is CASSIRTGGLGNQPQHF. CDR3 DNA sequence: TGTGCCAGCAGCATAAGGACAGGGGGCTTGGGCAATCAGCCCCAGCATTTT.

V and J are TRBV5-1 and TRBJ1-2; the match to TRBD1 covers 8 bases. V trimming: 0 bases; J trimming: 7 bases; junction bases outside the gene matches: 11. CDR3 length: 16 amino acids. Per the germline V gene, CDR1 is SGHRS and CDR2 is YFSETQ. The CDR3 here is CASSLESATGASGYTF. The CDR3 region has the DNA TGCGCCAGCAGCTTGGAATCCGCGACAGGGGCGTCTGGCTACACCTTC.

This clone was detected only a few times. The chain employs TRBV9 and TRBJ2-7; 9 positions agree with TRBD1. J gave up 1 base and V 1 base, and 9 bases lay outside the gene matches. Germline V lookup: CDR1 SGDLS, CDR2 YYNGEE. The CDR3 covers 17 residues. The CDR3 is CASSVHSPGQGSYEQYF. CDR3 sequence (DNA): TGTGCCAGCAGCGTACATTCTCCGGGACAGGGTTCCTACGAGCAGTACTTC.

V and J are TRBV2 and TRBJ1-1, with D uncertain. The germline V gene encodes CDR1 SNHLY and CDR2 FYNNEI. This CDR3 spans 13 amino acids. V was pared by 6 bases and J by 1 base, with 9 bases between. The CDR3 nucleotides are TGTGCCAGCAGAGTACAGCCGAACACTGAAGCTTTCTTT. Its protein product is CASRVQPNTEAFF.

V gene TRBV19 combines with J gene TRBJ2-7; 9 nucleotides line up with TRBD2. With 2 bases clipped from V and 2 bases from J, the junction kept 13 bases outside the gene matches. CDR1 and CDR2 from the germline V gene are LNHDA and SQIVND (reference sequence). The CDR3 loop spans 18 amino acids. CDR3 sequence: CASSISPLAGKTTYEQYF. The DNA for the CDR3 is TGTGCCAGTAGTATAAGTCCCCTAGCGGGGAAAACCACCTACGAGCAGTACTTC.